This T cell receptor (beta chain) was identified in a study of Ad26.COV2.S vaccination and SARS-CoV-2 variants. Overall study context: The COV1001 Ad26.COV2.S trial arm included the donor. Into the muscle, Ad26.COV2.S was dosed once or twice, 56 days apart.

Notes on this clone: No antigen is known for it.

Treatment indicated: around 19 received Ad26.COV2.S at low or high dose, single or two shots; several received placebo; per-sample allocation not given. Collection of samples fell on day 63 after the first vaccine or placebo injection. Profiled with immunoSEQ multiplex PCR; TCRdb holds only in-frame clones, not every one. The sample lists some 250,000 clones; over 75% were seen once. Notes on the study in general: Following vaccination, spike-specific CD8+ and CD4+ T cell responses reportedly exhibited substantial breadth.

The V gene's germline CDR1 is MNHEY and CDR2 SMNVEV (reference sequence). The CDR3 runs 9 residues. Between the trimmed V and J ends, which lost 8 bases and 8 bases, there was a span of 6 bases. The chain combines TRBV27 with TRBJ1-1; D is unresolved. The specimen was peripheral blood, collected in a trial of Ad26.COV2.S vaccine versus placebo. The source is a person between 18 and 59 years old who received the Ad26.COV2.S COVID-19 vaccine or a placebo. The CDR3 is CASFPEAFF. Here the CDR3 DNA reads TGTGCCAGCTTTCCCGAAGCTTTCTTT.